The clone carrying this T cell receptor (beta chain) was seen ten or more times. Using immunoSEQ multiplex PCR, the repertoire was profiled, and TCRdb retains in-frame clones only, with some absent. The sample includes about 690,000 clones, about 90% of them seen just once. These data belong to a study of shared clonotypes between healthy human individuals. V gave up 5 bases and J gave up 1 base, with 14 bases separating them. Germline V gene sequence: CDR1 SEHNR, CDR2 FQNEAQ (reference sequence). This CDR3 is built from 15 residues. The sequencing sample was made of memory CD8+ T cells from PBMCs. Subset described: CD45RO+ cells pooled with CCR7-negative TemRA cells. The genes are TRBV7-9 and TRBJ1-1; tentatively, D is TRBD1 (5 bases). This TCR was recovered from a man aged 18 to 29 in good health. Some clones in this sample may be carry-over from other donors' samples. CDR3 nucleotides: TGTGCCAGCAGCCCCTCAGCAGGGTCGAACACTGAAGCTTTCTTT. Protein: CASSPSAGSNTEAFF.